These T cell receptor beta chains were read from a single sample in a study of OX40 agonist ivuxolimab in advanced cancers. Using immunoSEQ multiplex PCR, the repertoire was profiled, and TCRdb retains in-frame clones only, with some absent. The sample carries some 43,000 clones, around nine tenths recorded once. This specimen consisted of CD4+ or CD8+ T cells sorted from blood, obtained in a trial of the OX40 agonist ivuxolimab. The receptors were gathered from an adult with an advanced solid tumor such as melanoma, head and neck, liver or kidney cancer. CDR3s include the opening cysteine and the closing phenylalanine or tryptophan. The order of the fields is V gene, clone size, J gene, D gene, CDR3 DNA, CDR3 protein. The D gene is left open where the match is weak. Some rows mark clone size as missing; the rest say once, few, many or name a class of expanded clone.

>TRBV19|NA|TRBJ2-1|TRBD2
TGTGCCAGTAGTCCGATAGCGGGGGGGCCCTACAATGAGCAGTTCTTC
CASSPIAGGPYNEQFF
>TRBV4-3|NA|TRBJ2-3|TRBD2
TGCGCCAGCAGCCGATCCCTTAGCGGGATCACAGATACGCAGTATTTT
CASSRSLSGITDTQYF
>TRBV9|NA|TRBJ2-3|TRBD2
TGTGCCAGCAGCTCGACTAGCGGGGGGGCAGCGGATACGCAGTATTTT
CASSSTSGGAADTQYF
>TRBV4-1|NA|TRBJ2-7|TRBD1
TGCGCCAGCAGCCAAAGGGGGACAGAGAGGTTTGAGCAGTACTTC
CASSQRGTERFEQYF
>TRBV7-7|NA|TRBJ2-3|NA
TGTGCTAGCAGCTCGGGACATCCGGGAGATACGCAGTATTTT
CASSSGHPGDTQYF
>TRBV30|NA|TRBJ1-1|NA
TGTGCCTGGACGTGGAACACTGAAGCTTTCTTT
CAWTWNTEAFF
>TRBV6-4|NA|TRBJ2-3|TRBD2
TGTGCCAGCAGTGTTGGGACGGCGGGAGCCACAGATACGCAGTATTTT
CASSVGTAGATDTQYF
>TRBV19|NA|TRBJ2-7|NA
TGTGCCAGTAGTATTGGCTCTGGCTCCTACGAGCAGTACTTC
CASSIGSGSYEQYF
>TRBV30|NA|TRBJ2-7|NA
TGTGCCTGGAGTGTCCTCGATGGGCGGTACGAGCAGTACTTC
CAWSVLDGRYEQYF
>TRBV11-2|NA|TRBJ1-5|NA
TGTGCCAGCAGCTTAGGGACAGTGAATCAGCCCCAGCATTTT
CASSLGTVNQPQHF
>TRBV11-2|NA|TRBJ2-1|NA
TGTGCCAGCAGCTTCTTTGGGAGGCAGGATGAGCAGTTCTTC
CASSFFGRQDEQFF
>TRBV6-5|NA|TRBJ2-7|NA
TGTGCCAGCAGTTACTCGATGGGTAGCGAGCAGTACTTC
CASSYSMGSEQYF
>TRBV7-3|NA|TRBJ1-5|TRBD1
TGTGCCAGCAGCTTAATAGGGGGCGCAGGTCAGCCCCAGCATTTT
CASSLIGGAGQPQHF
>TRBV18|NA|TRBJ2-7|NA
TGTGCCAGCTCACCAGCGGGGAACCCCTACGAGCAGTACTTC
CASSPAGNPYEQYF
>TRBV7-3|once|TRBJ2-7|TRBD2
TGTGCCAGCAGCTGGGGGGTCCTAGCGGACAACGAGCAGTACTTC
CASSWGVLADNEQYF
>TRBV4-3|NA|TRBJ2-5|NA
TGCGCCAGCAGCCAAGATTTTAACGCTCAAGAGACCCAGTACTTC
CASSQDFNAQETQYF
>TRBV6-6|NA|TRBJ2-1|TRBD1
TGTGCCAGCAGTTTGACAGGGGGGTCGTCCTACAATGAGCAGTTCTTC
CASSLTGGSSYNEQFF
>TRBV4-3|NA|TRBJ1-2|NA
TGCGCCAGCAGCCAAGACACAGGGCATGGCTACACCTTC
CASSQDTGHGYTF
>TRBV9|NA|TRBJ1-5|NA
TGTGCCAGCAGCGACTTCTATCAGCCCCAGCATTTT
CASSDFYQPQHF
>TRBV7-9|NA|TRBJ2-3|TRBD1
TGTGCCAGCAGCTTTAAACAGGGGACAGATACGCAGTATTTT
CASSFKQGTDTQYF
>TRBV5-6|NA|TRBJ2-7|TRBD1
TGTGCCAGCAGCCGGGACAGGGAATCCTACGAGCAGTACTTC
CASSRDRESYEQYF
>TRBV7-8|NA|TRBJ1-1|NA
TGTGCCAGCAGCTTCAATCAGAACACTGAAGCTTTCTTT
CASSFNQNTEAFF
>TRBV5-6|NA|TRBJ2-7|TRBD1
TGTGCCTCCCGACAACAGGGGAGTGGCGAGCAGTACTTC
CASRQQGSGEQYF
>TRBV30|NA|TRBJ1-1|NA
TGTGCCTGGAGTGTACACGTGCCGAACACTGAAGCTTTCTTT
CAWSVHVPNTEAFF
>TRBV27|NA|TRBJ2-1|NA
TGTGCCAGCAGTTTCCTAGCAGCTTACAATGAGCAGTTCTTC
CASSFLAAYNEQFF
>TRBV7-9|NA|TRBJ2-3|NA
TGTGCCAGCAGCTTGGACAGTGGGCCAGATACGCAGTATTTT
CASSLDSGPDTQYF
>TRBV4-2|NA|TRBJ1-1|NA
TGTGCCAGCAGCCAAGATAGTGCCAGCTTGAACACTGAAGCTTTCTTT
CASSQDSASLNTEAFF
>TRBV9|NA|TRBJ1-1|NA
TGTGCCAGCAGCTTCACCCCGGGACCTGTGGGGAACACTGAAGCTTTCTTT
CASSFTPGPVGNTEAFF
>TRBV13|NA|TRBJ2-7|TRBD1
TGTGCCAGCAGCCCCCGGGACAGGGACGAGCAGTACTTC
CASSPRDRDEQYF
>TRBV5-1|NA|TRBJ1-1|TRBD1
TGCGCCAGCAGCTTCGATTCCAGACAGGGCCAACCGGACACTGAAGCTTTCTTT
CASSFDSRQGQPDTEAFF
>TRBV27|NA|TRBJ1-4|NA
TGTGCCAGCAGTCCAGCGACGGAAAATGAAAAACTGTTTTTT
CASSPATENEKLFF
>TRBV9|NA|TRBJ2-7|NA
TGTGCCAGCAGCTCAGAGGGGTTGGAGGGGTCCTACGAGCAGTACTTC
CASSSEGLEGSYEQYF
>TRBV9|NA|TRBJ2-7|NA
TGTGCCAGCAGCGTCGTCCCGTCCTACGAGCAGTACTTC
CASSVVPSYEQYF
>TRBV30|NA|TRBJ2-3|TRBD2
TGTGCCTGGACAAGAGAGGTAGCGGGAGGCCATACAGATACGCAGTATTTT
CAWTREVAGGHTDTQYF
>TRBV19|NA|TRBJ2-7|TRBD1
TGTGCCAGTAGTACCTGGACAGGGGGAGGCGAGCAGTACTTC
CASSTWTGGGEQYF
>TRBV6-4|once|TRBJ1-5|NA
TGTGCCAGCAGTTCCAGACAGGCGCCACCGAATCAGCCCCAGCATTTT
CASSSRQAPPNQPQHF
>TRBV6-5|NA|TRBJ2-7|TRBD1
TGTGCCAGCAGTTATCAAACCGGGACAGGCACCTACGAGCAGTACTTC
CASSYQTGTGTYEQYF
>TRBV4-3|NA|TRBJ1-2|TRBD1
TGCGCCAGCAGCCAAGAAGCGGGGCTTACGGACAGGCGGGACTATGGCTACACCTTC
CASSQEAGLTDRRDYGYTF
>TRBV11-3|NA|TRBJ2-1|TRBD2
TGTGCCAGCAGCCAAGGGACTAGCGGGAGTCGCGAGCAGTTCTTC
CASSQGTSGSREQFF
>TRBV29-1|NA|TRBJ1-2|NA
TGCAGCGTTGAGGGTGCGGACACCTCATATGGCTACACCTTC
CSVEGADTSYGYTF
>TRBV9|once|TRBJ2-3|NA
TGTGCCAGCAGCGTAGAAAAGGGATCCGCGGGGATCACAGATACGCAGTATTTT
CASSVEKGSAGITDTQYF
>TRBV5-6|NA|TRBJ2-7|NA
TGTGCCAGCAGCCCGTCCCGGGCTGGGGAGCAGTACTTC
CASSPSRAGEQYF
>TRBV11-3|NA|TRBJ2-5|NA
TGTGCCAGCAGCCTCCGGTCACGGGAGACCCAGTACTTC
CASSLRSRETQYF
>TRBV6-5|NA|TRBJ1-2|NA
TGTGCCAGCAGTTATTCGGTAGAGCTTGCCTATGGCTACACCTTC
CASSYSVELAYGYTF
>TRBV27|NA|TRBJ2-1|NA
TGTGCCAGCAATGAGTTCTTTGGTTACAATGAGCAGTTCTTC
CASNEFFGYNEQFF
>TRBV27|NA|TRBJ2-7|NA
TGTGCCACCCGGGGAAGTCTCTACCACGAGCAGTACTTC
CATRGSLYHEQYF
>TRBV6-6|NA|TRBJ2-3|NA
TGTGCCAGCAGTTACAACCCCTGGGCGCTCACAGATACGCAGTATTTT
CASSYNPWALTDTQYF
>TRBV5-1|NA|TRBJ1-1|NA
TGCGCCAGCAGCTTGGTTCCAGGGTACACTGAAGCTTTCTTT
CASSLVPGYTEAFF
>TRBV4-3|NA|TRBJ1-2|NA
TGCGCCAGCAGCCAAGGAATAGCGTCAGACTATGGCTACACCTTC
CASSQGIASDYGYTF
>TRBV7-3|NA|TRBJ2-3|TRBD2
TGTGCCAGCAGCTCGGATGGACTAGCAGGGGATACGCAGTATTTT
CASSSDGLAGDTQYF
>TRBV19|NA|TRBJ1-1|NA
TGTGCCAGTAGTATCGGGGGAGGGGGCACTGAAGCTTTCTTT
CASSIGGGGTEAFF
>TRBV5-4|once|TRBJ2-3|NA
TGTGCCAGCACCGAGGGGAAGGCGCAGTATTTT
CASTEGKAQYF
>TRBV19|NA|TRBJ2-7|NA
TGTGCCACCAAAGGAGGTAGAGGGTACGAGCAGTACTTC
CATKGGRGYEQYF
>TRBV28|once|TRBJ2-4|NA
TGTGCCAGCAGTTTAGACAGGACCATTCAGTACTTC
CASSLDRTIQYF
>TRBV7-3|NA|TRBJ2-1|TRBD2
TGTGCCAGCAGCCCAGCGGGGGGGGCCTACAATGAGCAGTTCTTC
CASSPAGGAYNEQFF